This T cell receptor (beta chain) was identified in a study of blood T cell repertoires in COVID-19. As for the study in general: COVID-19 samples collected from the United States, Italy and Spain covered acute and convalescent phases.

This CDR3 region has 18 residues. CDR1 is LNHNV and CDR2 is YYDKDF in the germline V gene (reference sequence). The V end was cut by 4 bases, the J end by 0 bases, with 18 bases between. The table came from immunoSEQ multiplex PCR; TCRdb's copy has only in-frame clones and leaves some out. This table has more than 250,000 clones, roughly 90% appearing once. The sample comprised peripheral blood. The chain joins TRBV15 to TRBJ2-2; the D gene is possibly TRBD2 (6 bases). This receptor was obtained from a man in his late teens or twenties who had recovered from COVID-19. The CDR3 DNA is TGTGCCACCAGCAAGGCTAGCGTGACCTATTCGAACACCGGGGAGCTGTTTTTT. The encoded protein is CATSKASVTYSNTGELFF. Combining the CDR3 with reference TRBV15 and TRBJ2-2 gives the whole variable domain DAMVIQNPRYQVTQFGKPVTLSCSQTLNHNVMYWYQQKSSQAPKLLFHYYDKDFNNEADTPDNFQSRRPNTSFCFLDIRSPGLGDTAMYLCATSKASVTYSNTGELFFGEGSRLTVL.